This passage covers 18 T cell receptor beta chains from one sample sequenced in a study of Graves' ophthalmopathy and Graves' hyperthyroidism. Amplification of the TCR beta CDR3 regions used RNA transcripts (as template). HTBI primers primed a first-round RT-PCR, and a second-round multiplex PCR followed. In TCRdb, the multiplex PCR reads were re-called with MiXCR into one record per CDR3 protein. The sample carries approximately 1.2 million distinct CDR3 sequences, less than 45% recorded once. The specimen was peripheral blood or thyroid tissue (not recorded which). Receptors originate from an adult man with Graves' hyperthyroidism.

This clonotype was seen repeatedly, ten times or more. The V and J genes are TRBV19 and TRBJ1-2, with 11 bases matching TRBD1. With 6 bases clipped from V and 6 bases from J, the junction kept 6 bases outside the gene matches. The CDR3 sequence is 14 residues long. Germline loops: CDR1 LNHDA, CDR2 SQIVND (reference sequence). CDR3 protein: CASSPGQGAHGYTF. The CDR3 nucleotides read TGTGCCAGTAGCCCAGGACAGGGGGCCCATGGCTACACCTTC.

This clonotype was seen ten or more times. The chain couples TRBV20-1 to TRBJ1-5, with unresolved D. V was clipped by 6 bases and J by 2 bases, with 8 bases between them. The CDR3 has 12 residues. The germline gives CDR1 DFQATT, CDR2 SNEGSKA (reference sequence). The CDR3 here is CSAIRGNQPQHF. CDR3 sequence (DNA): TGCAGTGCCATCCGGGGCAATCAGCCCCAGCATTTT.

The chain links TRBV29-1 to TRBJ2-7, with a weak D call TRBD1 (6 bases). The V gene lost 0 bases and the J gene lost 6 bases, with 18 bases spanning the gap. Per the germline V gene, CDR1 is SQVTM and CDR2 is ANQGSEA. The CDR3 has 15 amino acids. CDR3 sequence reads: CSVEDWARGGVEQYF. In DNA form, the CDR3 reads TGCAGCGTTGAAGATTGGGCACGTGGGGGCGTCGAGCAGTACTTC.

A word on this clonotype: One base away lies a much larger clone, so this may be a sequencing read error. The chain carries TRBV12-3 or TRBV12-4 and TRBJ2-7; D might be TRBD1 (6 bases). V lost 6 bases and J lost 0, with 12 bases in between. The CDR3 sequence is 14 residues long. CDR3 sequence (DNA): TGTGCCAGCAGGACAGGCCTGGGCTCCTACGAGCAGTACTTC. Protein: CASRTGLGSYEQYF.

This clonotype was seen many times. The CDR3 sequence is CASYGVDRGNYGYTF. The DNA for the CDR3 is TGTGCCAGCTATGGTGTAGACAGGGGTAACTATGGCTACACCTTC. The chain employs TRBV19 and TRBJ1-2; 8 bases are a match to TRBD1. Trimming cost V 9 bases and J 1 base; bases outside gene matches: 10. Germline V lookup: CDR1 LNHDA, CDR2 SQIVND (reference sequence). The CDR3 is 15 residues long.

This clonotype appeared many times. This chain uses TRBV7-2 with TRBJ1-1; D perhaps matches TRBD1 (5 bases). Looked up from germline, CDR1 is SGHTA and CDR2 is FQGNSA. The V gene lost 3 bases and the J gene lost 1 base, with 15 bases spanning the gap. The CDR3 totals 16 residues. CDR3 coding DNA: TGTGCCAGCAGCTTGTTGGGGGGAGGGAAGAACACTGAAGCTTTCTTT. Its translation is CASSLLGGGKNTEAFF.

This clonotype was observed a handful of times. This chain connects TRBV7-9 to TRBJ1-4, with unresolved D. In germline, CDR1 is SEHNR, CDR2 FQNEAQ (reference sequence). V was shortened by 1 base and J by 10 bases, with 16 bases between the two germline ends. This CDR3 region has 15 residues. As DNA, the CDR3 is TGTGCCAGCAGCTTAGTATCCCCACTTGATGGAAAACTGTTTTTT. Amino acids: CASSLVSPLDGKLFF.

The CDR3 sequence is CASSLAFGTGSEKLFF. The CDR3 DNA reads TGTGCCAGCAGCTTAGCTTTCGGGACGGGTTCTGAAAAACTGTTTTTT. This rearrangement joins TRBV7-4 to TRBJ1-4; D may be TRBD1 (5 bases). Trimming shortened V by 0 bases and J by 7 bases, and 15 bases separated the two germline ends. The CDR3 has 16 residues. Germline V lookup: CDR1 SGHVT, CDR2 SQSDAQ.

In this sample, this clonotype turned up many times. The chain joins TRBV2 to TRBJ1-2; D might be TRBD1 (6 bases). V lost 7 bases and J 3 bases, leaving 15 bases between the germline ends. The CDR3 has 14 residues. Germline V lookup: CDR1 SNHLY, CDR2 FYNNEI. CDR3 sequence: CASTGDVAYYGYTF. The CDR3 bases are TGTGCCAGCACAGGGGATGTGGCGTACTATGGCTACACCTTC.

There are a few counts of this clonotype. This chain joins TRBV6-2 or TRBV6-3 and TRBJ1-5, with D possibly TRBD1 on 5 matching bases. The germline gives CDR1 MNHEY, CDR2 SVGEGT. This CDR3 comprises 14 residues. V shed 2 bases and J shed 6 bases, with 11 bases lying between them. The chain's CDR3 is CASSYGAEGQPQHF. Written as DNA, the CDR3 is TGTGCCAGCAGTTACGGGGCAGAGGGTCAGCCCCAGCATTTT.

The chain uses TRBV9 and TRBJ2-7; D unresolved. Germline CDR1 reads SGDLS; CDR2 reads YYNGEE. Trimming removed 5 bases at V and 3 bases at J, with 15 bases between. CDR3 length equals 14 residues. CDR3 in amino acids: CASSYGLGIYEQYF. The CDR3 DNA follows: TGTGCCAGCAGTTACGGGCTGGGGATCTACGAGCAGTACTTC. The whole variable domain, remainder taken from reference TRBV9 and TRBJ2-7, is DSGVTQTPKHLITATGQRVTLRCSPRSGDLSVYWYQQSLDQGLQFLIQYYNGEERAKGNILERFSAQQFPDLHSELNLSSLELGDSALYFCASSYGLGIYEQYFGPGTRLTVT.

This clonotype was detected many times. The chain is built from TRBV6-2 or TRBV6-3 and TRBJ1-1; D call uncertain. Germline V gene sequence: CDR1 MNHEY, CDR2 SVGEGT. V dropped 4 bases and J dropped 3 bases, with 3 bases sitting between them. The CDR3 has 11 amino acids. The CDR3 sequence is CASSLYTEAFF. The CDR3 bases are TGTGCCAGCAGTTTATACACTGAAGCTTTCTTT.

This clonotype was seen repeatedly, ten times or more. V is TRBV10-3 and J is TRBJ2-5; D unresolved. The CDR3 is made up of 12 amino acids. Germline V gene lookup returns CDR1 ENHRY and CDR2 SYGVKD. Trimming shortened V by 8 bases and J by 1 base, and 8 bases separated the two germline ends. This chain's CDR3 is CAIGRTQETQYF. The CDR3 region has the DNA TGTGCCATCGGGCGGACCCAAGAGACCCAGTACTTC.

The chain has TRBV7-9 and TRBJ2-3, with 11 bases that match TRBD2. Germline V CDR1 and CDR2: SEHNR, FQNEAQ (reference sequence). Trimming took 0 bases from V and 1 from J; bases not matched to a gene: 6. The CDR3 loop spans 18 amino acids. For the CDR3, the DNA is TGTGCCAGCAGCTTAGCGAATGGACTAGCGGGCCGCACAGATACGCAGTATTTT. Its protein product is CASSLANGLAGRTDTQYF.

V gene TRBV10-3 combines with J gene TRBJ1-5, with TRBD1 as a possible D gene (5 bases). Trimming removed 8 bases from V and 2 bases from J, with 16 bases in between. This CDR3 comprises 15 residues. CDR1 and CDR2 from the germline V gene are ENHRY and SYGVKD. The DNA of the CDR3 is TGTGCCATCGGAGCGGGGGGTAAGGGCAATCAGCCCCAGCATTTT. It translates to CAIGAGGKGNQPQHF.

The chain couples TRBV12-3 or TRBV12-4 to TRBJ2-5, with D possibly being TRBD1 (6 bases). The germline V and J ends were trimmed by 2 bases and 5 bases, with 12 bases remaining between them. CDR3 size: 14 residues. The CDR3, as DNA: TGTGCCAGCAGTTTACTGGGGGCGGTGGAGACCCAGTACTTC. It codes for CASSLLGAVETQYF.

With regard to this clonotype: Being one base from a much bigger clone, this may be a read error. The chain couples TRBV7-2 to TRBJ1-2; TRBD1 is a possible D gene (5 bases). The CDR3 has 14 amino acids. CDR1 and CDR2 from the germline V gene are SGHTA and FQGNSA. Trimming left V 10 bases short and J 0 bases short, with 15 bases between. The chain's CDR3 is CATTGGRPNYGYTF. The DNA for the CDR3 is TGTGCCACCACTGGGGGACGCCCTAACTATGGCTACACCTTC.

This clonotype was seen a few times. The CDR3 DNA is TGCAGTGCTAGCACCAAACAGTATCAGCCCCAGCATTTT. This encodes CSASTKQYQPQHF. The chain employs TRBV20-1 and TRBJ1-5; D is ambiguous. This CDR3 has 13 amino acids. CDR1 and CDR2 (germline): DFQATT, SNEGSKA (reference sequence). Trimming stripped 3 bases from V and 5 bases from J, with 11 bases between.